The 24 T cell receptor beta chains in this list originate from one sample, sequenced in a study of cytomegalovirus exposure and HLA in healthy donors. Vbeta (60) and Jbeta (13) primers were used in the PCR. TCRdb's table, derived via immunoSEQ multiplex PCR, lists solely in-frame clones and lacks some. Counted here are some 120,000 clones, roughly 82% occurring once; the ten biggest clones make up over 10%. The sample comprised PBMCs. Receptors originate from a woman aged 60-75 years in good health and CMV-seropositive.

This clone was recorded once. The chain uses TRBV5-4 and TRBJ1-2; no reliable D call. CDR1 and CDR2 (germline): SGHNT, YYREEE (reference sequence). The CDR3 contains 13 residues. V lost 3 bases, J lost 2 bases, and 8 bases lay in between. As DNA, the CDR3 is TGTGCCAGCAGCTCAACGGAGAACTATGGCTACACCTTC. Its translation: CASSSTENYGYTF.

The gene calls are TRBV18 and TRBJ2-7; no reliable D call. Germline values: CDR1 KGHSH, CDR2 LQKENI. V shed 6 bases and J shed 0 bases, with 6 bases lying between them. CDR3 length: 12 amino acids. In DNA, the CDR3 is TGTGCCAGCTCCTTGAGCTCCTACGAGCAGTACTTC. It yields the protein CASSLSSYEQYF.

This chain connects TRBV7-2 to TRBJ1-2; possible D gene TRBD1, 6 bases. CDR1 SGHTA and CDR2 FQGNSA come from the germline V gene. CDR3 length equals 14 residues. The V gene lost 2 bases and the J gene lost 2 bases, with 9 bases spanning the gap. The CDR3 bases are TGTGCCAGCAGCTTACAGACAGGCAACTATGGCTACACCTTC. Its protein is CASSLQTGNYGYTF.

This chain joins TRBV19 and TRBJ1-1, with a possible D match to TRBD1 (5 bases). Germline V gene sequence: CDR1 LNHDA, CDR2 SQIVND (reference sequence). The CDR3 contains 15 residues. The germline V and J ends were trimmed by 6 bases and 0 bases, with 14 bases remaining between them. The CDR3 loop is CASRTARGLNTEAFF. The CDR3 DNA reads TGTGCCAGTAGAACAGCTAGGGGATTGAACACTGAAGCTTTCTTT.

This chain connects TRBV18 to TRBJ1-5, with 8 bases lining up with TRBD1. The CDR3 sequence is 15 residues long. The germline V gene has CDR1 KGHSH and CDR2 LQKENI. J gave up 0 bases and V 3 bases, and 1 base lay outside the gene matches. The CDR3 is CASSPGQASNQPQHF. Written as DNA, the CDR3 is TGTGCCAGCTCACCGGGACAGGCTAGCAATCAGCCCCAGCATTTT.

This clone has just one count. Written as DNA, the CDR3 is TGCGCCAGCAGCCAAGGGGGAATCTACAGGGGGATCATGAGAGGCTACACCTTC. This gives the protein CASSQGGIYRGIMRGYTF. V and J are TRBV4-1 and TRBJ1-2; 8 bases match TRBD1. Germline assignment: CDR1 MGHRA and CDR2 YSYEKL. The V and J ends lost 1 base and 8 bases, in that order; junction bases with no gene match: 18. This CDR3 has 18 amino acids.

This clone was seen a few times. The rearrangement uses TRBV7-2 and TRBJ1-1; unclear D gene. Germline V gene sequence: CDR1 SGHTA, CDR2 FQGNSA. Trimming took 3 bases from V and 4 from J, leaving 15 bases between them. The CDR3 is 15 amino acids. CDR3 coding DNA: TGTGCCAGCAGCTTCTCAGGAGCCGAGGGCACTGAAGCTTTCTTT. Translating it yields CASSFSGAEGTEAFF.

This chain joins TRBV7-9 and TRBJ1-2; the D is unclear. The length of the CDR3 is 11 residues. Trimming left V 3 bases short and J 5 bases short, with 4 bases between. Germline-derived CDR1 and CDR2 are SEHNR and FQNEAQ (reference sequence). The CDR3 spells CASSLEYGYTF. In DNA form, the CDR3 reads TGTGCCAGCAGCTTGGAGTATGGCTACACCTTC.

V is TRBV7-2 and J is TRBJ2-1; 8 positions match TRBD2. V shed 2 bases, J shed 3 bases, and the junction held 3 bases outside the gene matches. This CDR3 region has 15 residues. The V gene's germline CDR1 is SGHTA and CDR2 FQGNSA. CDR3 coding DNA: TGTGCCAGCAGCTTAAGCGGGAGTAACTACAATGAGCAGTTCTTC. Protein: CASSLSGSNYNEQFF.

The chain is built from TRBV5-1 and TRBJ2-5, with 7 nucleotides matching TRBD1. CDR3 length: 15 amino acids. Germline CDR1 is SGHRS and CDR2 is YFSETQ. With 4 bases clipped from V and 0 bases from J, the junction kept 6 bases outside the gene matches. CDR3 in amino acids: CASSPRDSNQETQYF. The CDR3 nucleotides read TGCGCCAGCAGCCCCCGGGACAGCAACCAAGAGACCCAGTACTTC.

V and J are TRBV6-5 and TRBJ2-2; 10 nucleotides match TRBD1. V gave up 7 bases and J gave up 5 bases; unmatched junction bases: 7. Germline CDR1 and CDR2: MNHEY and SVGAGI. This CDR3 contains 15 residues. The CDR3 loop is CASTQGTGETGELFF. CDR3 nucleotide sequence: TGTGCCAGCACTCAAGGGACAGGGGAAACCGGGGAGCTGTTTTTT.

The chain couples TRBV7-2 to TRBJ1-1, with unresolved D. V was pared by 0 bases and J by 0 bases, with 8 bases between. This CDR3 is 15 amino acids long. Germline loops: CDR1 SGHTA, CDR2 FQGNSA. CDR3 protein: CASSLAWRMNTEAFF. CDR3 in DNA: TGTGCCAGCAGCTTAGCTTGGCGGATGAACACTGAAGCTTTCTTT.

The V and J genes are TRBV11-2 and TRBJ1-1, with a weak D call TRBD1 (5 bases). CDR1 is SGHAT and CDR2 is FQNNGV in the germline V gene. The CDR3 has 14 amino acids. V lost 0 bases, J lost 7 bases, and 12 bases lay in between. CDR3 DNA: TGTGCCAGCAGCTTAGACAGGGTTATAGGTGAAGCTTTCTTT. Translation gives CASSLDRVIGEAFF.

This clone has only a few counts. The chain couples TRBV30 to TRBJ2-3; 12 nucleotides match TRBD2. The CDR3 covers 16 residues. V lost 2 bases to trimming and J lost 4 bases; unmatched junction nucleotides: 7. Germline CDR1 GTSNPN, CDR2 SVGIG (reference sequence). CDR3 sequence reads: CAWSQTSGRKSDTQYF. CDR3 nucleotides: TGTGCCTGGAGTCAAACTAGCGGGAGGAAATCAGATACGCAGTATTTT.

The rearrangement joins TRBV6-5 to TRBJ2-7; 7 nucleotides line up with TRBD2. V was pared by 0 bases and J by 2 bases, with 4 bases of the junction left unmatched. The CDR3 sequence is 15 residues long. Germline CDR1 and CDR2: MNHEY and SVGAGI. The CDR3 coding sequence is TGTGCCAGCAGTTACTCTGGCGGGGGAACCTACGAGCAGTACTTC. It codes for CASSYSGGGTYEQYF.

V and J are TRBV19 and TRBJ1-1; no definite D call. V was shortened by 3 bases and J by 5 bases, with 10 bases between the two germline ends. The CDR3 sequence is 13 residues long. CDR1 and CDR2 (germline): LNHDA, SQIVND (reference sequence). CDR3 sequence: CASSMARKTEAFF. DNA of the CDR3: TGTGCCAGTAGTATGGCCCGTAAGACTGAAGCTTTCTTT.

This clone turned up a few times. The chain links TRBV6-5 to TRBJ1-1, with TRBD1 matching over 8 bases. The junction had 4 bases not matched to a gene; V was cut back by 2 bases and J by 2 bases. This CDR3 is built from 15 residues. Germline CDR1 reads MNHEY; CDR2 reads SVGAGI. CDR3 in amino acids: CASSYVAGGNTEAFF. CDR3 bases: TGTGCCAGCAGTTACGTAGCAGGGGGCAACACTGAAGCTTTCTTT.

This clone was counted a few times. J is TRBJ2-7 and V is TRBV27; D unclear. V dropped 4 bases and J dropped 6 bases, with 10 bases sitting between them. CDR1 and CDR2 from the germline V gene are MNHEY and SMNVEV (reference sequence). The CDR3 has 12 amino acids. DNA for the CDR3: TGTGCCAGCAGTTCCTCGTCCCGCGAGCAGTACTTC. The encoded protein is CASSSSSREQYF.

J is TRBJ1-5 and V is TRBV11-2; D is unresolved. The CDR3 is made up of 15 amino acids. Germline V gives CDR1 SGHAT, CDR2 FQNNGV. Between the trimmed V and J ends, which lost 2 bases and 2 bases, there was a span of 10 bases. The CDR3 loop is CASSLSNSGNQPQHF. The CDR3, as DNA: TGTGCCAGCAGCTTATCAAATAGCGGCAATCAGCCCCAGCATTTT.

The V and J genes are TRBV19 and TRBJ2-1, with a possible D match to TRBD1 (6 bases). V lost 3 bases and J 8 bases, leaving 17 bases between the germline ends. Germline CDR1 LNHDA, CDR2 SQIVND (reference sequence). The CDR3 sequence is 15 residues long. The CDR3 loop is CASSMRGTGWDEQFF. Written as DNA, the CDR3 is TGTGCCAGTAGTATGAGGGGGACGGGATGGGATGAGCAGTTCTTC.

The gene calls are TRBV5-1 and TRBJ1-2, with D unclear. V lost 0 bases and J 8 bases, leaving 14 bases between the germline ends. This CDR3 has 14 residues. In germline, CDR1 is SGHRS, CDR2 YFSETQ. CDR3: CASSLGAAVRGYTF. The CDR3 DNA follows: TGCGCCAGCAGCTTGGGGGCAGCGGTACGAGGCTACACCTTC.

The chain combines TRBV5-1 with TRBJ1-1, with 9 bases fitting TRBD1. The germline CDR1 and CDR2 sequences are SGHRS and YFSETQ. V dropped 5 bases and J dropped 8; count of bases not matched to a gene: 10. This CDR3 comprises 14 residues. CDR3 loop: CASSWDREDGEAFF. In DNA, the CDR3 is TGCGCCAGCAGTTGGGACAGGGAAGATGGGGAAGCTTTCTTT.

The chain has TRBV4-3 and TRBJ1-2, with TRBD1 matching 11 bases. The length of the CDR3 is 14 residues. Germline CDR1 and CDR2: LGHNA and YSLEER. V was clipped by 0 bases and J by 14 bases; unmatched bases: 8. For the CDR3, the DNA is TGCGCCAGCAGCCAAGAAATGGGACAGGGGGTACAGACCTTC. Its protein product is CASSQEMGQGVQTF.

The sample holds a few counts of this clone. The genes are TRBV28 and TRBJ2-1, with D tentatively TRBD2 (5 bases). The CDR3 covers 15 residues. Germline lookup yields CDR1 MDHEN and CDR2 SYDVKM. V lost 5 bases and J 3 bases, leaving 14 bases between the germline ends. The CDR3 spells CASSDRTGDYNEQFF. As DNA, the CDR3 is TGTGCCAGCAGTGACCGGACTGGAGACTACAATGAGCAGTTCTTC.